This T cell receptor beta chain was sequenced during a study of blood T cell repertoires in COVID-19 (dated by TCRdb to about 2020). For the study in its entirety: The collaborator samples originated in the United States, Italy and Spain and spanned the acute and convalescent phases of COVID-19. The prospective study material was composed of cDNA or gDNA derived from T cells, B-cell-depleted T cells, or PBMCs. Deeply sampled blood TCRbeta repertoires from subjects exposed to, actively infected with, or recovered from COVID-19 were included in the dataset. The repertoires were released in a freely available public database intended as a resource for research on the immune response to SARS-CoV-2. Samples came from the ongoing ImmuneRACE study (first 160 participants) plus 1,254 subjects from 6 global collaborators. Nearly every sample came with metadata listing a de-identified subject ID, COVID-19 status, age in years and sex. Where HLA class I and class II types were available, the types were taken from metadata supplied by the sample provider, not from assay-based typing.

From the cysteine up to the phenylalanine, the CDR3 has a length of 12 residues. The read is trimmed to its CDR3 DNA, 36 bases read in frame from base 1. At the junction V is shortened by 7 bases and J by 8 bases, with 12 bases in between. Via the germline V gene, CDR1 is MNHGY and CDR2 SAAAGT. General conclusions and limits of the study: Clinical and demographic metadata were provided uncurated, with the amount varying by source and participant.

In regard to this clone: Its antigen has not been determined. The record has no base qualities; no much larger clone is one base away.

TCRbeta CDR3 regions were amplified from genomic DNA using the immunoSEQ Assay, a bias-controlled multiplex PCR. Per the source publication's procedure: The number of nucleated cells in each sample was estimated from the amplification of reference gene primers within the assay. To quantify the absolute abundance of each unique TCRbeta CDR3 rearrangement, sequence reads were collapsed and filtered. Productive Simpson clonality was computed per sample as the square root of Simpson's diversity index over productive rearrangements. TCRdb limited this immuneACCESS table to in-frame rearrangements with V and J called. A share of clones is missing; checked studies link under half to unresolved V genes, and the rest is unexplained. That table is the source of V, J and clone size, and D and trimming were worked out from the DNA. The sample includes more than 400,000 clones, with about 90% observed a single time. The ten largest clones take up about 0.57% of the sample.

Enrolling through a virtual design, the prospective study's participants ranged in age from roughly 18 to 89 years and lived across roughly 24 United States geographic areas. To assign participants to cohorts, the prospective study relied on clinical history that participants themselves reported in a screening survey and a study questionnaire. Recovered participants in ImmuneRACE Cohort 3 were defined by two consecutive negative NP/OP PCR tests, clearance by a healthcare professional, or resolution of symptoms. Mobile phlebotomists in the prospective study collected whole blood, serum and a nasopharyngeal or oropharyngeal swab from every participant. Additional blood draws and questionnaires over an approximately 2-month period could optionally be provided by prospective study participants. Before DNA extraction, prospective study blood samples were shipped either frozen or at room temperature.

The TCR comes from a man younger than 35 who had recovered from COVID-19. The chain employs TRBV6-8 and TRBJ2-1, with a weak D call of TRBD2 (6 bases match). The sequenced sample was PBMCs or T cells enriched from blood (not recorded which). The nucleotides read TGTGCCAGCACACAGGAGGGGTATGAGCAGTTCTTC. This codes for CASTQEGYEQFF.